The 10 T cell receptor beta chains below were found in one sample sequenced in a study of a mutant IDH1 vaccine in newly diagnosed glioma (dated by TCRdb to the early 2020s). What this sample's time point label stands for: week 47, end of study. Every vaccine dose consisted of 300 ug of a 20-mer mutant IDH1 peptide in Montanide, administered subcutaneously together with topical imiquimod. Receptors were amplified or captured by the immunoSEQ multiplex PCR assay. TCRdb took over this immuneACCESS table, retaining in-frame rearrangements with V and J assigned. Such tables are incomplete; in checked studies, under half of the missing clones stem from an unresolved V gene, and the remainder is unexplained. The sample profile shows around 40,000 clones; approximately 79% of them were found once. The top ten constitute 15% to 20% of the sample. Their specific antigens are unknown. The sequencing here drew on PBMCs, taken from a glioma patient whose treatment included an IDH1 peptide vaccine. Source of these receptors: a man between 18 and 29 years old with glioma. Some clones in this sample may be carry-over from other donors' samples.

CDR3 loop: CSVRIAGGPRDTQYF. CDR3 bases: TGCAGCGTCAGGATAGCGGGGGGGCCGAGGGATACGCAGTATTTT. This rearrangement joins TRBV29-1 to TRBJ2-3, with 11 bases identical to TRBD2. CDR1 is SQVTM, CDR2 ANQGSEA, per germline. Trimming cost V 6 bases and J 6 bases; bases outside gene matches: 11. The CDR3 length is 15 residues.

This chain uses TRBV25-1 with TRBJ1-4; D is ambiguous. Per germline, CDR1 MGHDK and CDR2 SYGVNS. This CDR3 contains 13 residues. Trimming stripped 1 base from V and 10 bases from J, with 10 bases between. The CDR3 nucleotides read TGTGCCAGCAGTGAATCTAAGGGCGGAAAACTGTTTTTT. Translation gives CASSESKGGKLFF.

The chain carries TRBV2 and TRBJ2-7; a weak D match, TRBD2 (6 bases). CDR1 SNHLY and CDR2 FYNNEI come from the germline V gene. This CDR3 region has 16 residues. V was shortened by 4 bases and J by 4 bases, with 20 bases between the two germline ends. CDR3 DNA: TGTGCCAGCAGTGGTTTGCTAGCGAATGTTCTATACGAGCAGTACTTC. Encoded protein: CASSGLLANVLYEQYF.

V usage is TRBV25-1 and J usage is TRBJ1-3; D remains ambiguous. Trimming took off 10 bases at V and 0 bases at J, with 19 bases between the two ends. Germline values: CDR1 MGHDK, CDR2 SYGVNS. This CDR3 is built from 16 residues. The DNA of the CDR3 is TGTGCCACCAGCAATATGGGCGGGAGCTCTGGAAACACCATATATTTT. Protein sequence: CATSNMGGSSGNTIYF.

This clone showed up just once. The V call is TRBV7-2, the J call TRBJ1-3; TRBD1 matches 8 bases. V lost 2 bases, J lost 0 bases, and 3 bases stayed unmatched. This CDR3 contains 16 residues. CDR1 is SGHTA and CDR2 is FQGNSA in the germline V gene. CDR3 in amino acids: CASSLQGAVSGNTIYF. The CDR3 nucleotides are TGTGCCAGCAGCTTACAGGGGGCTGTCTCTGGAAACACCATATATTTT.

The chain combines TRBV5-6 with TRBJ1-2, with TRBD1 matching over 8 bases. CDR1 is SGHDT and CDR2 is YYEEEE in the germline V gene. The trim removed 0 bases at V and 3 bases at J, leaving 4 bases unmatched. The CDR3 has 15 residues. The CDR3 reads CASSLAGGRDYGYTF. CDR3 nucleotides: TGTGCCAGCAGCTTGGCAGGGGGCAGGGACTATGGCTACACCTTC.

The gene calls are TRBV5-5 and TRBJ2-7; D unclear. V lost 1 base, J lost 7 bases, and 12 bases lay in between. CDR3 length: 13 residues. The germline V gene has CDR1 SGHKS and CDR2 YYEKEE (reference sequence). CDR3 sequence reads: CASSLWTVYEQYF. The CDR3 DNA reads as TGTGCCAGCAGCTTGTGGACCGTTTATGAGCAGTACTTC. The full variable domain, with the rest looked up from reference TRBV5-5 and TRBJ2-7, is DAGVTQSPTHLIKTRGQQVTLRCSPISGHKSVSWYQQVLGQGPQFIFQYYEKEERGRGNFPDRFSARQFPNYSSELNVNALLLGDSALYLCASSLWTVYEQYFGPGTRLTVT.

The rearrangement uses TRBV13 and TRBJ1-4; a weak D match, TRBD1 (5 bases). CDR1 is PRHDT, CDR2 FYEKMQ, per germline (reference sequence). V lost 3 bases and J 4 bases, leaving 12 bases between the germline ends. This CDR3 region has 15 residues. CDR3 DNA sequence: TGTGCCAGCAGCTTTATGGGGGTCGTTAATGAAAAACTGTTTTTT. It codes for CASSFMGVVNEKLFF.

This clone was detected a few times. The genes are TRBV7-3 and TRBJ2-2; D perhaps matches TRBD2 (5 bases). Trimming shortened V by 4 bases and J by 3 bases, and 15 bases separated the two germline ends. This CDR3 contains 16 residues. Germline V gives CDR1 SGHTA, CDR2 FQGTGA. CDR3 in DNA: TGTGCCAGCAGCTCCGCCAGCGGACGATACACCGGGGAGCTGTTTTTT. Translating gives CASSSASGRYTGELFF.

The CDR3 DNA reads TGTGCCAGCAGCTCTCAGATCACCGGGGAGCTGTTTTTT. It specifies CASSSQITGELFF. The J gene is TRBJ2-2, the V gene TRBV5-4; D ambiguous. Trimming pared 3 bases from V and 4 bases from J, leaving 7 bases between. The CDR3 contains 13 residues. The germline V gene has CDR1 SGHNT and CDR2 YYREEE (reference sequence).